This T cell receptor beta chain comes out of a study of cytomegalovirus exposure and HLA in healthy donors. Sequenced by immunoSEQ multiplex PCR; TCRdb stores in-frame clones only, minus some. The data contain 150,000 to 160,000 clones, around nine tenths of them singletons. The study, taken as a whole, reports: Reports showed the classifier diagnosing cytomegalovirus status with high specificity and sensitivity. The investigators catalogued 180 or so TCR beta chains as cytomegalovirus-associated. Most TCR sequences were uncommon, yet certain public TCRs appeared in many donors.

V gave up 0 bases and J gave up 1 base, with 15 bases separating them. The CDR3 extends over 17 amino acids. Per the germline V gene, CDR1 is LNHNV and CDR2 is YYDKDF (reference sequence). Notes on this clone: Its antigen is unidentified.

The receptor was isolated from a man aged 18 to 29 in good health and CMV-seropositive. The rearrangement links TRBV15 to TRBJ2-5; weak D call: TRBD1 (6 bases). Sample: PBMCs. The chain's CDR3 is CATSREDSLPFQETQYF. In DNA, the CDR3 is TGTGCCACCAGCAGAGAGGACAGTCTCCCCTTCCAAGAGACCCAGTACTTC. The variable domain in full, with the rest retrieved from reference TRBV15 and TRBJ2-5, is DAMVIQNPRYQVTQFGKPVTLSCSQTLNHNVMYWYQQKSSQAPKLLFHYYDKDFNNEADTPDNFQSRRPNTSFCFLDIRSPGLGDTAMYLCATSREDSLPFQETQYFGPGTRLLVL.